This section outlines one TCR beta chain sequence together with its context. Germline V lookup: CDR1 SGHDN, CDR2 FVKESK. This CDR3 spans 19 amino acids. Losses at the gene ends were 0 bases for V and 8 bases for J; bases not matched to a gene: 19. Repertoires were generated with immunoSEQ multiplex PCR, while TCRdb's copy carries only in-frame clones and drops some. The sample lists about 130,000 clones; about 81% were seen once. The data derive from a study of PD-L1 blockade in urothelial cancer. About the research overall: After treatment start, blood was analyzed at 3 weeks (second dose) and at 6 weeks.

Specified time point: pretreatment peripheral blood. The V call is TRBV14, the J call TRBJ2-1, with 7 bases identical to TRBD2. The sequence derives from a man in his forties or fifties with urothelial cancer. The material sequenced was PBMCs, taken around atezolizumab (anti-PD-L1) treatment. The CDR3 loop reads CASSQDGPRVAGRVHEQFF. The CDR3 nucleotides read TGTGCCAGCAGCCAAGATGGACCCCGGGTAGCGGGTAGGGTCCATGAGCAGTTCTTC.